Below are 21 T cell receptor beta chains sequenced from a single sample in a study of spatial heterogeneity in lung cancer. From the 5' RACE reads, TCRdb called clonotypes with MiXCR, one entry per CDR3 protein. The sample records over 90,000 distinct CDR3 sequences, around 10% being singletons. The time point is: sample taken at primary tumor resection. Whole RNA, isolated from tumor, nontumor lung or frozen PBMC, was sequenced without prior sorting. The specimen was PBMCs, collected at surgery. These receptors all come from a male donor with early-stage non-small cell lung cancer.

The table lists this clonotype with a few counts. The chain carries TRBV5-1 and TRBJ1-1, with TRBD1 matching 10 bases. The CDR3 is 15 residues long. Germline V CDR1 and CDR2: SGHRS, YFSETQ. J lost 5 bases, V lost 4 bases, and 8 bases had no gene match. The CDR3 protein is CASSGMTGGRTEAFF. CDR3 DNA: TGCGCCAGCAGCGGGATGACAGGGGGCAGGACTGAAGCTTTCTTT.

This clonotype was picked up a small number of times. J is TRBJ1-4 and V is TRBV9; 7 bases line up with TRBD1. V lost 5 bases to trimming and J lost 0 bases; unmatched junction nucleotides: 10. Germline CDR1 and CDR2: SGDLS and YYNGEE. The CDR3 spans 17 residues. Here the CDR3 DNA reads TGTGCCAGCAGTTCCCGGGACAGCTTCTCAACTAATGAAAAACTGTTTTTT. Its protein is CASSSRDSFSTNEKLFF.

This clonotype was recorded a few times. V gene TRBV20-1 combines with J gene TRBJ2-3; 14 bases align to TRBD2. The CDR3 runs 19 residues. The germline V gene encodes CDR1 DFQATT and CDR2 SNEGSKA (reference sequence). V dropped 2 bases and J dropped 4; count of bases not matched to a gene: 14. In DNA form, the CDR3 reads TGCAGTGCTAGATTCCCCCAAGGGACTAGCGGGGGTGGGGCAGATACGCAGTATTTT. It translates to CSARFPQGTSGGGADTQYF.

This clonotype has a count of ten or more. At one end, the junction sequence differs from germline, possibly due to a read error. The gene calls are TRBV4-3 and TRBJ2-7; tentatively, D is TRBD1 (5 bases). This CDR3 is 15 amino acids long. Germline CDR1 LGHNA, CDR2 YSLEER. CDR3 DNA sequence: TGCGCCAGCAGCCAAATCCCAGGGTCCTCCAACGAGCAGTACTTC. Amino acid sequence: CASSQIPGSSNEQYF.

This clonotype was counted many times. The V gene is TRBV29-1, the J gene TRBJ2-3; 9 bases agree with TRBD2. Germline CDR1 SQVTM, CDR2 ANQGSEA. CDR3 length: 12 residues. After removal of 6 bases from V and 3 bases from J, the junction contained 1 base not matched to a gene. CDR3 sequence: CSVLAGTDTQYF. The CDR3, as DNA: TGCAGCGTGCTAGCGGGAACAGATACGCAGTATTTT.

This clonotype has just a few counts. V gene TRBV6-5 combines with J gene TRBJ2-7, with 7 positions matching TRBD2. J was trimmed by 6 bases and V by 8 bases; bases with no gene match: 7. This CDR3 spans 12 amino acids. Germline V gene lookup returns CDR1 MNHEY and CDR2 SVGAGI. In DNA, the CDR3 is TGTGCCAGCGGGTGGGAGGGTCGCGAGCAGTACTTC. Translation: CASGWEGREQYF.

Only a few counts were recorded for this clonotype. V is TRBV29-1 and J is TRBJ2-3, with TRBD1 as a possible D gene (6 bases). Germline V gives CDR1 SQVTM, CDR2 ANQGSEA. This CDR3 spans 11 amino acids. Trimming stripped 8 bases from V and 6 bases from J, with 12 bases between. CDR3 residues: CSSNTGDTQYF. In nucleotides, the CDR3 is TGCAGCTCCAATACAGGGGATACGCAGTATTTT.

This clonotype was observed at least ten times. The chain combines TRBV5-6 with TRBJ2-4; maybe TRBD1 (5 bases). The germline V and J ends were trimmed by 1 base and 6 bases, with 8 bases remaining between them. CDR1 and CDR2 (germline): SGHDT, YYEEEE. This CDR3 contains 13 residues. The DNA for the CDR3 is TGTGCCAGCAGCTTGTTAGGGGTAAACATTCAGTACTTC. Amino acids: CASSLLGVNIQYF.

This clonotype was recorded at least ten times. One end of the junction is discordant with germline, which a read error may explain. The chain combines TRBV29-1 with TRBJ1-2; perhaps TRBD1 as D (6 bases). The CDR3 runs 9 residues. Germline V lookup: CDR1 SQVTM, CDR2 ANQGSEA. The CDR3 loop is CSVESWGQF. Here the CDR3 DNA reads TGCAGCGTTGAATCCTGGGGGCAGTTC.

This clonotype was seen a few times. This sequence joins TRBV12-3 or TRBV12-4 and TRBJ2-5; 7 bases match TRBD1. This CDR3 spans 15 amino acids. Losses at the gene ends were 2 bases for V and 5 bases for J; bases not matched to a gene: 8. Here the CDR3 DNA reads TGTGCCAGCAGTTTATCAGGGGGTTCGATCGAGACCCAGTACTTC. This codes for CASSLSGGSIETQYF.

This clonotype has ten or more counts. This chain connects TRBV5-1 to TRBJ2-3; D is tentatively TRBD1 or TRBD2 (5 bases each). The length of the CDR3 is 13 residues. Trimming removed 4 bases from V and 4 bases from J, with 10 bases in between. The germline V gene encodes CDR1 SGHRS and CDR2 YFSETQ. The CDR3 coding sequence is TGCGCCAGCAGCCTGGGGCGGGCAGATACGCAGTATTTT. This gives the protein CASSLGRADTQYF.

This clonotype was detected a few times. The V gene is TRBV19, the J gene TRBJ1-6, with D tentatively TRBD1 (5 bases). V gave up 5 bases and J gave up 3 bases, with 14 bases separating them. The CDR3 sequence is 16 residues long. CDR1 is LNHDA, CDR2 SQIVND, per germline (reference sequence). In DNA, the CDR3 is TGTGCCAGTAGTCCCCAGGGTATCGTCTATAATTCACCCCTCCACTTT. Translated, it gives CASSPQGIVYNSPLHF.

The chain joins TRBV29-1 to TRBJ2-7; 10 nucleotides agree with TRBD1. The V gene end was trimmed by 6 bases and the J gene end by 4 bases; junction bases not matched to a gene: 6. CDR3 length equals 13 residues. Germline assignment: CDR1 SQVTM and CDR2 ANQGSEA. The CDR3 loop is CSVLTGGSYEQYF. Here the CDR3 DNA reads TGCAGCGTCCTGACAGGGGGCTCGTACGAGCAGTACTTC.

This clonotype occurred a few times. The V gene is TRBV9, the J gene TRBJ2-2; TRBD2 matches 7 bases. V lost 0 bases, J lost 5 bases, and 7 bases stayed unmatched. This CDR3 has 16 amino acids. The germline V gene encodes CDR1 SGDLS and CDR2 YYNGEE. The CDR3 DNA sequence: TGTGCCAGCAGCGTAGAGGCGGGAGCCAGGACCGGGGAGCTGTTTTTT. It encodes CASSVEAGARTGELFF.

This clonotype was found a few times. This chain uses TRBV12-3 or TRBV12-4 with TRBJ2-1, with 8 bases identical to TRBD1. The V gene end was trimmed by 6 bases and the J gene end by 6 bases; junction bases not matched to a gene: 16. The CDR3 runs 17 residues. CDR3 nucleotide sequence: TGTGCCAGCAGCCGACTGACCGGGACAGGCTCGGTCAATGAGCAGTTCTTC. Translated, it gives CASSRLTGTGSVNEQFF.

This clonotype was observed at least ten times. The chain recombines TRBV5-1 with TRBJ1-1, with 7 bases that match TRBD1. Germline V gene lookup returns CDR1 SGHRS and CDR2 YFSETQ. The ends lost 4 bases at V and 1 base at J; junction bases unmatched: 4. The CDR3 is made up of 14 amino acids. The CDR3 sequence is CASSEQGSNTEAFF. CDR3 DNA: TGCGCCAGCAGCGAACAGGGGTCGAACACTGAAGCTTTCTTT.

Here the CDR3 DNA reads TGTGCCACCAGTGATTCAGGGCTAGCCAAAAACATTCAGTACTTC. This codes for CATSDSGLAKNIQYF. The chain recombines TRBV24-1 with TRBJ2-4, with D possibly matching TRBD1 (5 bases). Deletions cut 2 bases from V and 0 bases from J, with 7 bases between. This CDR3 region has 15 residues. Germline values: CDR1 KGHDR, CDR2 SFDVKD.

This clonotype was recorded a few times. This rearrangement joins TRBV2 to TRBJ2-5; D might be TRBD1 (6 bases). This CDR3 is built from 14 residues. Germline V gives CDR1 SNHLY, CDR2 FYNNEI. V lost 8 bases and J 2 bases, leaving 15 bases between the germline ends. The CDR3 loop is CASGLDRRQETQYF. The DNA of the CDR3 is TGTGCCAGCGGTCTAGACAGGAGACAAGAGACCCAGTACTTC.

The V gene is TRBV2, the J gene TRBJ1-5; D unclear. V gave up 4 bases and J gave up 3 bases, with 10 bases separating them. Germline V gene lookup returns CDR1 SNHLY and CDR2 FYNNEI. This CDR3 spans 14 amino acids. The chain's CDR3 is CASSAIWTNQPQHF. The DNA of the CDR3 is TGTGCCAGCAGTGCAATTTGGACCAATCAGCCCCAGCATTTT.

V is TRBV6-2 or TRBV6-3 and J is TRBJ2-1, with D possibly TRBD1 on 6 matching bases. The CDR3 covers 18 residues. The V end was cut by 2 bases, the J end by 3 bases, with 20 bases between. Germline CDR1 and CDR2: MNHEY and SVGEGT. The CDR3 DNA follows: TGTGCCAGCAGTTACACAACCGGGACATTGGCTCTCTACAATGAGCAGTTCTTC. Protein: CASSYTTGTLALYNEQFF.

This clonotype came up a few times. V gene TRBV29-1 combines with J gene TRBJ2-5, with TRBD1 matching 9 bases. Germline CDR1 and CDR2: SQVTM and ANQGSEA. This CDR3 contains 13 residues. V shed 1 base and J 7 bases; nucleotides not matched to a gene: 4. CDR3 loop: CSVEGGTGWTQYF. CDR3 nucleotides: TGCAGCGTTGAAGGGGGGACAGGGTGGACCCAGTACTTC.